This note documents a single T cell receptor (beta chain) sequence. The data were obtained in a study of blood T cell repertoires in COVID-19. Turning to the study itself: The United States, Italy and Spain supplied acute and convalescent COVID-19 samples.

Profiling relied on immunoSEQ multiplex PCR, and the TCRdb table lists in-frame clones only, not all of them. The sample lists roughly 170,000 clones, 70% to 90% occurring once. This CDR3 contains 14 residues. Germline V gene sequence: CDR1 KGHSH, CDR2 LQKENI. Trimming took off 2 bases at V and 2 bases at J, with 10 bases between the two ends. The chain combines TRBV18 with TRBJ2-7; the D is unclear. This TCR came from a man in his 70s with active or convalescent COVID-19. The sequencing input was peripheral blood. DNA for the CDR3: TGTGCCAGCTCACCAATGGTAGAAACCTACGAGCAGTACTTC. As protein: CASSPMVETYEQYF.